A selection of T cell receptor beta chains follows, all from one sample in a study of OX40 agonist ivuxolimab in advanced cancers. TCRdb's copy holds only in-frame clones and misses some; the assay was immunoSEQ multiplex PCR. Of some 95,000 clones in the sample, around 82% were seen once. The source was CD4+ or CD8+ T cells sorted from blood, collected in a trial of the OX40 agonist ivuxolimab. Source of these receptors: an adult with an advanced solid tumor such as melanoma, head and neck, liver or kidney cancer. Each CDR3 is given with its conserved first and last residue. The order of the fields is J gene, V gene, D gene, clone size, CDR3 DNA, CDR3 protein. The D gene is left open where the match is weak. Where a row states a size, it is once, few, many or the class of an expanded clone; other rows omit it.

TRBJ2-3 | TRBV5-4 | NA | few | TGTGCCAGCAGCCTGGCGGGGTTGACAGATACGCAGTATTTT | CASSLAGLTDTQYF
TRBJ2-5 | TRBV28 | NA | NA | TGTGCCAGCAGTTCCATGGGGTTTCTGGAAGAGACCCAGTACTTC | CASSSMGFLEETQYF
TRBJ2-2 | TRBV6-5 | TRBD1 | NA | TGTGCCAGCAGTTACTCTGCCAGGGGGCATACCGGGGAGCTGTTTTTT | CASSYSARGHTGELFF
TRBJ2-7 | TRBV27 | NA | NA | TGTGCCAGCAGTTTATCGAGAGTTTCCGAGCAGTACTTC | CASSLSRVSEQYF
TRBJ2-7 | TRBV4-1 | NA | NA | TGCGCCAGCAGCCAAGATAGGGAAACAGCGATACCCTACGAGCAGTACTTC | CASSQDRETAIPYEQYF
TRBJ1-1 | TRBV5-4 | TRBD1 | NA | TGTGCCAGCAGCTTTAGGACAGGGAACACTGAAGCTTTCTTT | CASSFRTGNTEAFF
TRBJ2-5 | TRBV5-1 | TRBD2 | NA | TGCGCCAGCATGGGGGGGTACCAAGAGACCCAGTACTTC | CASMGGYQETQYF
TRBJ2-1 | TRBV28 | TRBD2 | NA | TGTGCCAGCCTCGCTGGGGTAGCGGGTTACAATGAGCAGTTCTTC | CASLAGVAGYNEQFF
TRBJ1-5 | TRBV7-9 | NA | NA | TGTGCCAGCAGCTTAGGGGGTCTTAGCAATCAGCCCCAGCATTTT | CASSLGGLSNQPQHF
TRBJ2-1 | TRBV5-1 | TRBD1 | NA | TGCGCCAGCAGCTTGGTGGGGACAGGGGACAACAATGAGCAGTTCTTC | CASSLVGTGDNNEQFF
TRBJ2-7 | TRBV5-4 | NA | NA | TGTGCCAGCAGCTTGCTCCAGCAAAACGAGCAGTACTTC | CASSLLQQNEQYF
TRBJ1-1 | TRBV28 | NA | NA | TGTGCCAGCAGTAAGAGCGGCACTGAAGCTTTCTTT | CASSKSGTEAFF
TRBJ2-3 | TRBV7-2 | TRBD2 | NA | TGTGCCAGCAGCTCAACAGCGGGAGGTTCGGATACGCAGTATTTT | CASSSTAGGSDTQYF
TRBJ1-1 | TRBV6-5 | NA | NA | TGTGCCAGCAGTTACTCGAAGGGGGACACTGAAGCTTTCTTT | CASSYSKGDTEAFF
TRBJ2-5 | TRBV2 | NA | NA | TGTGCCAGCAGTGATCCGGGGACGGAGACCCAGTACTTC | CASSDPGTETQYF
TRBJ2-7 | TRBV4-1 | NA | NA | TGCGCCAGCAGCCAAGTGGTGGGACAAACCTACGAGCAGTACTTC | CASSQVVGQTYEQYF
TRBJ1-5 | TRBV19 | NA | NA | TGTGCCAGTAGTGTGGCAACTTATAGCAATCAGCCCCAGCATTTT | CASSVATYSNQPQHF
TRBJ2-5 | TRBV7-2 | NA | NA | TGTGCCAGCAGCTTAGTTCGGGGTATATCAGAGACCCAGTACTTC | CASSLVRGISETQYF
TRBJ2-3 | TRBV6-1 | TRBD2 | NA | TGTGCCAGCAGGGAACTAGCGGCTAGCACAGATACGCAGTATTTT | CASRELAASTDTQYF
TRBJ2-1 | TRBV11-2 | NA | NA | TGTGCCAGCAGCCCGAACTTGGATTACAATGAGCAGTTCTTC | CASSPNLDYNEQFF
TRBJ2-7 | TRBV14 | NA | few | TGTGCCAGCAGCCAATCGTTCTACGAGCAGTACTTC | CASSQSFYEQYF
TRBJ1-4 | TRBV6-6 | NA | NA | TGTGCCAGCAGTTACTCGAGACAGACTAATGAAAAACTGTTTTTT | CASSYSRQTNEKLFF
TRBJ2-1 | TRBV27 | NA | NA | TGTGCCAGCAGCCAACCGTGGGGCCACAATGAGCAGTTCTTC | CASSQPWGHNEQFF
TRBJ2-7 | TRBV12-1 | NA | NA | TGTGCCAGCGGACCTCGGACAGCCTCCTACGAGCAGTACTTC | CASGPRTASYEQYF
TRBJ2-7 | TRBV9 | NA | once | TGTGCCAGCAGCGTAGGACAGGCGGACGAGCAGTACTTC | CASSVGQADEQYF
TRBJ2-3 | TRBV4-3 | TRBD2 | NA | TGCGCCAGCAGCCCCCTCCCCTCTAGCGGGGGTCGCACAGATACGCAGTATTTT | CASSPLPSSGGRTDTQYF
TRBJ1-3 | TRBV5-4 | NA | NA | TGTGCCAGCAGTACAGGGTCTGGAAACACCATATATTTT | CASSTGSGNTIYF
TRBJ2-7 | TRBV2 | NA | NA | TGTGCCAGCAGTGCGGCCAACTCCTACGAGCAGTACTTC | CASSAANSYEQYF
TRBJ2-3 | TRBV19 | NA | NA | TGTGCCAGTAGTATTGGCCTCCCTACGCAGTATTTT | CASSIGLPTQYF
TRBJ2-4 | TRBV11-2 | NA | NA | TGTGCCAGCAGCGACGGGTATACCCTAGCCAAAAACATTCAGTACTTC | CASSDGYTLAKNIQYF
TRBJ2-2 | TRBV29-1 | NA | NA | TGCAGCGTTCCAATTCGGGTAGGTGGCACCGGGGAGCTGTTTTTT | CSVPIRVGGTGELFF
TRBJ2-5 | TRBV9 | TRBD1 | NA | TGTGCCAGCAGCCGGGGACAGGGTGGGGAGACCCAGTACTTC | CASSRGQGGETQYF
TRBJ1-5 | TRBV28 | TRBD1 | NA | TGTGCCAGCAGGGACAGGGCGACCTATCAGCCCCAGCATTTT | CASRDRATYQPQHF